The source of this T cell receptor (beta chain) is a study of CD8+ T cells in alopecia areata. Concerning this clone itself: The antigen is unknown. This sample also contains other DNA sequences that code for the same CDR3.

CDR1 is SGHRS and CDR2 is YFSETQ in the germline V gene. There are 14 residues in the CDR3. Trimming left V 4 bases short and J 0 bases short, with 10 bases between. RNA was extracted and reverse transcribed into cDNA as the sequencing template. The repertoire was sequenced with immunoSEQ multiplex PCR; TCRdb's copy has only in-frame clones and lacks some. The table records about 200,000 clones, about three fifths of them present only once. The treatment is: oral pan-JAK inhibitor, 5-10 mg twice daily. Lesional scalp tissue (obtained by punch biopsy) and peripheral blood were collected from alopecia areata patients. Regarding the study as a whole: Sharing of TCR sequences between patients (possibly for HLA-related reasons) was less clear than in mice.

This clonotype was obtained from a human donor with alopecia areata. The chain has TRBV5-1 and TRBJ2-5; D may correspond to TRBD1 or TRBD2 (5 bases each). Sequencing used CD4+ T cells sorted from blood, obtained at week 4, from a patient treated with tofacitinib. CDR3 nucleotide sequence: TGCGCCAGCAGCCCCGGGACCGACCAAGAGACCCAGTACTTC. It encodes CASSPGTDQETQYF.